A selection of T cell receptor beta chains follows, all from one sample in a study of blood T cell repertoires in COVID-19. Sequencing used immunoSEQ multiplex PCR; TCRdb keeps in-frame clones, though not all of them. The repertoire holds 110,000 to 150,000 clones, about 80% seen once, with less than 9.5% in the top ten. Material for sequencing was peripheral blood. The receptors come from a human donor in a cohort sampled during active COVID-19. Both conserved end residues are part of each CDR3. A D gene is named only where the DNA matches it firmly. Clone size is stated in some rows and not others, as once, few, many or a class when expanded.

clone_size: .
j_call: TRBJ1-1
v_call: TRBV11-2
d_call: TRBD1
cdr3_nt: TGTGCCAGCAGCCCCCCCGGGACAGCGAACACTGAAGCTTTCTTT
cdr3_aa: CASSPPGTANTEAFF

clone_size: few
j_call: TRBJ2-7
v_call: TRBV5-6
d_call: TRBD1
cdr3_nt: TGTGCCAGCAGCCGGGACAGATCCTACGAGCAGTACTTC
cdr3_aa: CASSRDRSYEQYF

clone_size: .
j_call: TRBJ1-1
v_call: TRBV19
d_call: .
cdr3_nt: TGTGCCAGTAGTATAGCGGGGGGCTTGGGGACTGAAGCTTTCTTT
cdr3_aa: CASSIAGGLGTEAFF

clone_size: .
j_call: TRBJ1-6
v_call: TRBV5-5
d_call: TRBD1
cdr3_nt: TGTGCCAGCAGCTTCACCCGGGACAGGGCTAATAATTCACCCCTCCACTTT
cdr3_aa: CASSFTRDRANNSPLHF

clone_size: .
j_call: TRBJ2-3
v_call: TRBV7-2
d_call: .
cdr3_nt: TGTGCCAGCAGCTTCAAGCCCCCTTCAGCGAACACAGATACGCAGTATTTT
cdr3_aa: CASSFKPPSANTDTQYF

clone_size: .
j_call: TRBJ2-5
v_call: TRBV6-6
d_call: TRBD1
cdr3_nt: TGTGCCAGCAGTCGACCCGGGGACAGGGGGAAAGAGACCCAGTACTTC
cdr3_aa: CASSRPGDRGKETQYF

clone_size: .
j_call: TRBJ1-1
v_call: TRBV20-1
d_call: .
cdr3_nt: TGCAGTGCTAGTACCGCAGACCCCGCGGCGAACACTGAAGCTTTCTTT
cdr3_aa: CSASTADPAANTEAFF

clone_size: .
j_call: TRBJ2-3
v_call: TRBV5-1
d_call: TRBD1
cdr3_nt: TGCGCCAGCAGCCGGACAGGGGATCGGGATACGCAGTATTTT
cdr3_aa: CASSRTGDRDTQYF

clone_size: few
j_call: TRBJ2-7
v_call: TRBV2
d_call: TRBD1
cdr3_nt: TGTGCCAGCAGTGGACTGGACAGGGGTGGCGAGCAGTACTTC
cdr3_aa: CASSGLDRGGEQYF

clone_size: .
j_call: TRBJ2-6
v_call: TRBV10-3
d_call: .
cdr3_nt: TGTGCCATCAGTGGCCAGAGGGGGGCCAACGTCCTGACTTTC
cdr3_aa: CAISGQRGANVLTF

clone_size: .
j_call: TRBJ1-3
v_call: TRBV18
d_call: .
cdr3_nt: TGTGCCAGCTCACCGGGGCAGGGTGGCTCTGGAAACACCATATATTTT
cdr3_aa: CASSPGQGGSGNTIYF

clone_size: .
j_call: TRBJ1-2
v_call: TRBV3-1/TRBV3-2
d_call: .
cdr3_nt: TGTGCCAGCAGCCAAGATTTCAGGACTAACTATGGCTACACCTTC
cdr3_aa: CASSQDFRTNYGYTF

clone_size: .
j_call: TRBJ1-3
v_call: TRBV19
d_call: TRBD1
cdr3_nt: TGTGCCAGTAGTAGAAGGACAGGGGGCAGATTATCTGGAAACACCATATATTTT
cdr3_aa: CASSRRTGGRLSGNTIYF

clone_size: .
j_call: TRBJ1-6
v_call: TRBV19
d_call: .
cdr3_nt: TGTGCCAGTAGTACCGGTACAGTCCTCTCACCCCTCCACTTT
cdr3_aa: CASSTGTVLSPLHF

clone_size: .
j_call: TRBJ2-7
v_call: TRBV15
d_call: .
cdr3_nt: TGTGCCACCAGCAGAGATATGGGGCCTCGGGAGCAGTACTTC
cdr3_aa: CATSRDMGPREQYF

clone_size: .
j_call: TRBJ2-2
v_call: TRBV9
d_call: TRBD2
cdr3_nt: TGTGCCAGCAGCGTAGCTCCCGGGGGGGCGTTAAGCGGGGAGCTGTTTTTT
cdr3_aa: CASSVAPGGALSGELFF

clone_size: .
j_call: TRBJ1-4
v_call: TRBV11-3
d_call: .
cdr3_nt: TGTGCCGTCGACCGGGACTCAGCAACTAATGAAAAACTGTTTTTT
cdr3_aa: CAVDRDSATNEKLFF

clone_size: few
j_call: TRBJ2-1
v_call: TRBV5-1
d_call: .
cdr3_nt: TGCGCCAGCAGCTTGGGGGTAGCGGCCTACAATGAGCAGTTCTTC
cdr3_aa: CASSLGVAAYNEQFF

clone_size: .
j_call: TRBJ1-2
v_call: TRBV10-3
d_call: TRBD1
cdr3_nt: TGTGCCATCAGGGCCCCCGACAGGGCTGGCTACACCTTC
cdr3_aa: CAIRAPDRAGYTF

clone_size: .
j_call: TRBJ1-1
v_call: TRBV18
d_call: .
cdr3_nt: TGTGCCAGCTCACCGGGACAAAACACTGAAGCTTTCTTT
cdr3_aa: CASSPGQNTEAFF

clone_size: .
j_call: TRBJ2-3
v_call: TRBV11-3
d_call: TRBD2
cdr3_nt: TGTGCCAGCAGCACCAGGACTAGCGGGGGCTCGGATACGCAGTATTTT
cdr3_aa: CASSTRTSGGSDTQYF

clone_size: .
j_call: TRBJ1-1
v_call: TRBV7-9
d_call: .
cdr3_nt: TGTGCCAGCACCCTGACGGGGAACACTGAAGCTTTCTTT
cdr3_aa: CASTLTGNTEAFF

clone_size: .
j_call: TRBJ2-7
v_call: TRBV3-1/TRBV3-2
d_call: .
cdr3_nt: TGTGCCAGCAGCCTATCAAGAGGGCGCTCCTACGAGCAGTACTTC
cdr3_aa: CASSLSRGRSYEQYF

clone_size: .
j_call: TRBJ1-2
v_call: TRBV27
d_call: .
cdr3_nt: TGTGCCAGCAGTCCCCGGACAATTTGGGGTGGCTACACCTTC
cdr3_aa: CASSPRTIWGGYTF

clone_size: once
j_call: TRBJ1-5
v_call: TRBV2
d_call: .
cdr3_nt: TGTGCCAGCAGTGTAGTCCGCCGAGGGCCCCAGCATTTT
cdr3_aa: CASSVVRRGPQHF

clone_size: .
j_call: TRBJ2-3
v_call: TRBV3-1/TRBV3-2
d_call: TRBD1
cdr3_nt: TGTGCCAGCAGCCATTCCGGGACAGGGGGCGCCCGGGGTACAGATACGCAGTATTTT
cdr3_aa: CASSHSGTGGARGTDTQYF

clone_size: .
j_call: TRBJ2-7
v_call: TRBV18
d_call: TRBD1
cdr3_nt: TGTGCCAGCTCACCAGTAAAAGGACAGGGGGAGGCAGAGCAGTACTTC
cdr3_aa: CASSPVKGQGEAEQYF

clone_size: few
j_call: TRBJ1-6
v_call: TRBV5-6
d_call: .
cdr3_nt: TGTGCCAGCAGCCTGCCGTCCGGAGGCCTCCACTTT
cdr3_aa: CASSLPSGGLHF

clone_size: .
j_call: TRBJ2-5
v_call: TRBV5-1
d_call: TRBD2
cdr3_nt: TGCGCCAGCAGCTTGGCCGGGAGGGAGACCCAGTACTTC
cdr3_aa: CASSLAGRETQYF

clone_size: .
j_call: TRBJ2-1
v_call: TRBV7-9
d_call: TRBD2
cdr3_nt: TGTGCCAGCAGCCAGGGACTAGCGGGGAGCAATGAGCAGTTCTTC
cdr3_aa: CASSQGLAGSNEQFF

clone_size: .
j_call: TRBJ2-7
v_call: TRBV6-4
d_call: TRBD2
cdr3_nt: TGTGCCAGCAACCCAGCGGGGGCCACCTACGAGCAGTACTTC
cdr3_aa: CASNPAGATYEQYF

clone_size: .
j_call: TRBJ1-2
v_call: TRBV28
d_call: TRBD1
cdr3_nt: TGTGCCAGCAGACGGAGAAAAATGACAGGGGCGGGTGGCTACACCTTC
cdr3_aa: CASRRRKMTGAGGYTF

clone_size: .
j_call: TRBJ1-4
v_call: TRBV7-6
d_call: .
cdr3_nt: TGTGCCAGCAGCCAACCCTACAGGACCCGTAAGGAAAAACTGTTTTTT
cdr3_aa: CASSQPYRTRKEKLFF

clone_size: few
j_call: TRBJ2-2
v_call: TRBV7-2
d_call: TRBD2
cdr3_nt: TGTGCCAGCAGCCCTAGCGGGGGGGCCTCGTTCCCGGGGGAGCTGTTTTTT
cdr3_aa: CASSPSGGASFPGELFF

clone_size: .
j_call: TRBJ1-6
v_call: TRBV9
d_call: .
cdr3_nt: TGTGCCAGCAGCGTAGATCTGGACTTTAATTCACCCCTCCACTTT
cdr3_aa: CASSVDLDFNSPLHF

clone_size: .
j_call: TRBJ1-2
v_call: TRBV19
d_call: TRBD1
cdr3_nt: TGTGCCAGTAGTATGCGACATTACAGGGGGACTAACTATGGCTACACCTTC
cdr3_aa: CASSMRHYRGTNYGYTF

clone_size: .
j_call: TRBJ1-5
v_call: TRBV7-9
d_call: .
cdr3_nt: TGTGCCAGCAGCTTAGGGTCAGGGTATCAGCCCCAGCATTTT
cdr3_aa: CASSLGSGYQPQHF

clone_size: once
j_call: TRBJ1-3
v_call: TRBV19
d_call: .
cdr3_nt: TGTGCCAGTAGTAGAACCGAGGGTGGAAACACCATATATTTT
cdr3_aa: CASSRTEGGNTIYF

clone_size: many
j_call: TRBJ1-5
v_call: TRBV10-3
d_call: .
cdr3_nt: TGTGCCATCAGGAGCGACAGCTATAGCAATCAGCCCCAGCATTTT
cdr3_aa: CAIRSDSYSNQPQHF

clone_size: .
j_call: TRBJ1-1
v_call: TRBV5-1
d_call: .
cdr3_nt: TGCGCCAGCAGCTTTGACCCGAGAAGCAAAAAAGTACAGGCTGAAGCTTTCTTT
cdr3_aa: CASSFDPRSKKVQAEAFF

clone_size: .
j_call: TRBJ2-7
v_call: TRBV11-2
d_call: TRBD2
cdr3_nt: TGTGCCAGCAGCTTAGCCGGGAGGGGCTCCTACGAGCAGTACTTC
cdr3_aa: CASSLAGRGSYEQYF